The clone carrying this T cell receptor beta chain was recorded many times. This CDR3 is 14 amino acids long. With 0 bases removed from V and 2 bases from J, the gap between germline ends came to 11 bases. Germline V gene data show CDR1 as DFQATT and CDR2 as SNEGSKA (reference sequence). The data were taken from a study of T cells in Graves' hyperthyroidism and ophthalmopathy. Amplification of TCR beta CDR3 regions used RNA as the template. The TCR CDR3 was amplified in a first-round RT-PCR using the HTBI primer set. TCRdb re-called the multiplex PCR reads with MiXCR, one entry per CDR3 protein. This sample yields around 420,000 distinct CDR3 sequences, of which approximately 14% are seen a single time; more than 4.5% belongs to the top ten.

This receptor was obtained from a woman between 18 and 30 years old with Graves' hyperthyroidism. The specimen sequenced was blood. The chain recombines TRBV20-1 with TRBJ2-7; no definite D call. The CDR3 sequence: CSARDPRPPYEQYF. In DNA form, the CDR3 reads TGCAGTGCTAGAGATCCCAGGCCCCCCTACGAGCAGTACTTC.